The subject of this entry is one TCR beta chain. The data are from a study of blood T cell repertoires in COVID-19. Turning to the study itself: The cDNA or gDNA used as material had been derived from T cells, B-cell-depleted T cells, or PBMCs.

Some clones are missing from TCRdb's copy, which holds only in-frame ones; the method was immunoSEQ multiplex PCR. The table shows some 56,000 clones, with nearly 90% occurring only once. Input material: peripheral blood. This clonotype originated in a woman aged 55-70 years with COVID-19, enrolled during active disease.

The CDR3 here is CASSLFGQGAVGELFF. The CDR3 bases are TGTGCCAGCAGCTTGTTCGGCCAGGGGGCGGTCGGGGAGCTGTTTTTT. The chain employs TRBV5-4 and TRBJ2-2; TRBD1 aligns across 8 bases. Germline loops: CDR1 SGHNT, CDR2 YYREEE (reference sequence). This CDR3 has 16 amino acids. V lost 1 base to trimming and J lost 7 bases; unmatched junction nucleotides: 9.